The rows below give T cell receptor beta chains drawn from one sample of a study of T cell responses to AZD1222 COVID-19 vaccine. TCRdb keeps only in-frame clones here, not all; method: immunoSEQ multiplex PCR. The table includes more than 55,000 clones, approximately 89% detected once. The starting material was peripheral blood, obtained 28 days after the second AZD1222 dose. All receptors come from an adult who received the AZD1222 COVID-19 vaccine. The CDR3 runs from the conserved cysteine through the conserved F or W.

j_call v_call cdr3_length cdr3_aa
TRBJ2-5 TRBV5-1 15 CASSLGSGREETQYF
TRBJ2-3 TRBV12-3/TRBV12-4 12 CASRRGLDTQYF
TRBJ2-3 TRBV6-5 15 CASSYGGVSTDTQYF
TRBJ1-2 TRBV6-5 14 CASRGGQGRAGYTF
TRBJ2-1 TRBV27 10 CASGDNEQFF
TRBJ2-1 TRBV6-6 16 CASSYQGTSGRDEQFF
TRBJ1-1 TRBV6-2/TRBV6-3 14 CASSFGDSNTEAFF
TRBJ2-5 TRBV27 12 CASKKGTETQYF
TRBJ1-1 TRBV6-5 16 CASSYSTTRGRTEAFF
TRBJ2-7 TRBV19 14 CATGWGLAGSEQYF
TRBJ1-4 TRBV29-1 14 CSVDFSTAGEKLFF
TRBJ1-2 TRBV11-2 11 CASSADYGYTF
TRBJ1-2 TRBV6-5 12 CASSMDGYGYTF
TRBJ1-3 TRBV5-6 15 CASFPQGVGGNTIYF
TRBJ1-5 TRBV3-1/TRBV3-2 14 CASSPGQGNQPQHF
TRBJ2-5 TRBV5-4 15 CASSPSKVAGETQYF
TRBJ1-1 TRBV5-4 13 CASSLDREVRAFF
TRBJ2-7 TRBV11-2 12 CASSSRRDSENF
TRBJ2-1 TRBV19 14 CASSIDINSGSMFF
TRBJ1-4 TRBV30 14 CAWSGLLAGEKLFF
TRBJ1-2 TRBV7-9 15 CASSLIWTALYGYTF
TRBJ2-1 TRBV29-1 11 CSVGTAYEQFF
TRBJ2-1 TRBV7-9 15 CASGRGHKPTNEQFF
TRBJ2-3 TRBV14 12 CASSQTWDTQYF
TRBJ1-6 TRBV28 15 CASSLPGSLKSPLHF
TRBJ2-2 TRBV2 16 CASRGTSGTNTGELFF
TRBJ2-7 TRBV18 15 CASSPGLAGIYEQYF
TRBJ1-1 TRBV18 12 CASSPGLTEAFF
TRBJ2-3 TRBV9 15 CASSVGDRFFDTQYF
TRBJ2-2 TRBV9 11 CASQGAGELFF
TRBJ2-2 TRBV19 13 CASDRANTGELFF
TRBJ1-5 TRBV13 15 CASSRGGNSNQPQHF
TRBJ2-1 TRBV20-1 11 CSARAWDEQFF
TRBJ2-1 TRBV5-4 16 CASSLVPGQGVHEQFF